This record looks at one TCR beta chain sequence and its context. Its specificity is unknown. The entry originates in a study of shared clonotypes between healthy human individuals. General study findings and limits: When compared with the clonotypes that were shared by all four sorted-subset donors, the non-shared clonotypes turned out to have lower generation probabilities. Generally, estimated richness proved larger in naive subsets than it did in memory subsets. Rarefaction gave evidence that sorted-subset sequencing remained incomplete despite large depth.

In the source study's methods: Junction-only immunoSEQ sequences carried no quality scores, so filtering differed. The protocol was immunoSEQ multiplex PCR, while the TCRdb copy is restricted to in-frame clones and leaves out a portion. That table furnishes V, J and clone size, whereas the DNA furnished D and trimming. The sample shows 2 million to 2.5 million clones, nearly 97% of them seen only once. The origin of this receptor is a man between 18 and 35 years old in good health. The sample was naive CD4+ T cells sorted from blood. Subset of the sample: CD45RA+ positively selected.

The CDR3: CASSYSERGRDEQYF. The CDR3 nucleotides read TGTGCCAGCAGTTACTCGGAAAGGGGGCGCGACGAGCAGTACTTC. The chain employs TRBV6-6 and TRBJ2-7; 7 bases map to TRBD1. The CDR3 is 15 residues long. The J segment lost 5 bases and the V segment lost 0 bases, leaving 7 bases of the junction unmatched. CDR1 MNHNY and CDR2 SVGAGI come from the germline V gene (reference sequence).